Following are 5 T cell receptor beta chains from one sample sequenced in a study of cytomegalovirus exposure and HLA in healthy donors. Vbeta (60) and Jbeta (13) primers were used in the PCR. Sequencing was performed with immunoSEQ multiplex PCR; in TCRdb, only in-frame clones are kept and a portion is missing. The data contain some 130,000 clones, 73% of them singletons. Sequenced sample: PBMCs. The receptors were gathered from a middle-aged woman in good health and CMV-seronegative.

The chain uses TRBV6-5 and TRBJ2-1; 7 nucleotides line up with TRBD1. From germline, CDR1 is MNHEY and CDR2 SVGAGI. This CDR3 spans 13 amino acids. The junction had 8 bases not matched to a gene; V was cut back by 7 bases and J by 8 bases. The CDR3 loop is CASNPTGYDEQFF. The CDR3 region has the DNA TGTGCCAGCAACCCGACAGGGTACGATGAGCAGTTCTTC.

This chain links TRBV19 with TRBJ2-5, with 7 bases matching TRBD1. The V gene end was trimmed by 4 bases and the J gene end by 5 bases; junction bases not matched to a gene: 1. The CDR3 extends over 12 amino acids. Germline V CDR1 and CDR2: LNHDA, SQIVND (reference sequence). CDR3 region: CASSKGAETQYF. CDR3 DNA: TGTGCCAGTAGTAAGGGGGCGGAGACCCAGTACTTC.

This clone showed up just a few times. The gene calls are TRBV4-2 and TRBJ1-4; D is possibly TRBD1 (5 bases). V lost 1 base and J 4 bases, leaving 7 bases between the germline ends. The V gene's germline CDR1 is LGHNA and CDR2 YNFKEQ. This CDR3 contains 14 residues. The CDR3: CASSQADSNEKLFF. The DNA for the CDR3 is TGTGCCAGCAGCCAAGCAGACAGTAATGAAAAACTGTTTTTT.

The gene calls are TRBV10-3 and TRBJ2-4; D perhaps matches TRBD1 (6 bases). The V gene's germline CDR1 is ENHRY and CDR2 SYGVKD. The CDR3 runs 14 residues. Trimming cost V 3 bases and J 5 bases, with 11 bases left between them. The CDR3 sequence is CAISDQGTQNIQYF. For the CDR3, the DNA is TGTGCCATCAGTGATCAGGGGACCCAAAACATTCAGTACTTC.

This sequence joins TRBV5-1 and TRBJ2-5, with a weak D call TRBD2 (6 bases). The CDR3 spans 15 residues. Germline assignment: CDR1 SGHRS and CDR2 YFSETQ. V was pared by 3 bases and J by 2 bases, with 14 bases between. The CDR3 DNA is TGCGCCAGCAGCTCCGGGACTCGTACGCAAGAGACCCAGTACTTC. This gives the protein CASSSGTRTQETQYF.